This TCR beta chain was profiled in a study of vaccination and CD4 T cells after COVID-19. The overall study: A vaccine, either BNT162b2 or mRNA-1273, was given to participants in two doses.

Treatment described: roughly nine-day PBMC culture with coronavirus spike peptide pools or control peptides (ViraFEST assay). Study-wide points: A median of roughly 87% of reactive clones, in convalescent patients, became evident only post-vaccination.

CDR1 is LNHNV and CDR2 is YYDKDF in the germline V gene (reference sequence). This CDR3 is built from 13 residues. The V end was cut by 4 bases, the J end by 4 bases, with 8 bases between. Sequenced with the Oncomine TCR Beta short-read assay was DNA taken from cultured CD4+ T cells. TCRdb reprocessed the PCR reads via MiXCR and lists one record per CDR3 protein. The sample holds some 10,000 distinct CDR3 sequences, approximately 42% seen once. This clonotype was observed a few times. Its antigen remains unknown. The sequenced material came from CD4+ T cells from blood, cultured in vitro. The clonotype originates from a human donor who had recovered from COVID-19. The chain employs TRBV15 and TRBJ1-3; D is undetermined. The CDR3 reads CATSTGTGNTIYF. The CDR3 DNA reads as TGTGCCACCAGCACCGGTACGGGAAACACCATATATTTT.